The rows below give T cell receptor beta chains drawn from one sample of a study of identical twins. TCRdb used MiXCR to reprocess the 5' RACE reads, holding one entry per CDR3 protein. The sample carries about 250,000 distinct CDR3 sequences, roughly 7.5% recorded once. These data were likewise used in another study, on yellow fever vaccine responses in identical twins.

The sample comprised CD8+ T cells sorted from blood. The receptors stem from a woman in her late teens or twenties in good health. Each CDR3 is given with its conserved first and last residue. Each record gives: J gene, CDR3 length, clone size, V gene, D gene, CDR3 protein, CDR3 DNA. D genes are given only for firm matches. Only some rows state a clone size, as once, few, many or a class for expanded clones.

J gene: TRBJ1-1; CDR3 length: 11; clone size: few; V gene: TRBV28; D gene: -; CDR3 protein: CASSYYAEAFF; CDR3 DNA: TGTGCCAGCAGCTATTACGCTGAAGCTTTCTTT
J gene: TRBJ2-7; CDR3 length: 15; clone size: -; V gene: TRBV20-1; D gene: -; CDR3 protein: CSARDREEGLYEQYF; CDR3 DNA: TGCAGTGCTAGAGACCGAGAGGAAGGGTTGTACGAGCAGTACTTC
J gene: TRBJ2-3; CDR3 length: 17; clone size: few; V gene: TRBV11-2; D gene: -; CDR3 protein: CASSSHLGRLGTDTQYF; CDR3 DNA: TGTGCCAGCAGCTCCCACCTCGGTCGGTTGGGGACAGATACGCAGTATTTT
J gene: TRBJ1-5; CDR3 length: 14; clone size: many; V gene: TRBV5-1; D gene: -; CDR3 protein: CASSFRGDDQPQHF; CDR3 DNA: TGCGCCAGCAGCTTTAGAGGGGACGATCAGCCCCAGCATTTT
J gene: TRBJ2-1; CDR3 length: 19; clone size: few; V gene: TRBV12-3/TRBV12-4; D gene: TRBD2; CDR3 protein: CASSPGIFGTRKTYNEQFF; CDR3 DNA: TGTGCCAGCAGCCCGGGTATCTTTGGGACTAGGAAGACCTACAATGAGCAGTTCTTC
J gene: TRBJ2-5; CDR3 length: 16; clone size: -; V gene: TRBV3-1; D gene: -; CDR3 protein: CASSQDLGSAQETQYF; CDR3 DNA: TGTGCCAGCAGCCAAGATCTAGGTAGCGCGCAAGAGACCCAGTACTTC
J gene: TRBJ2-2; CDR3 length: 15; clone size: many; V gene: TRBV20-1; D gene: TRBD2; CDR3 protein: CSANAGGPNTGELFF; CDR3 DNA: TGCAGTGCTAATGCGGGAGGGCCTAACACCGGGGAGCTGTTTTTT
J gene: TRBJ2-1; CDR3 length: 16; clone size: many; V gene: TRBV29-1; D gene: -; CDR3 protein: CSVEGSQGSTYNEQFF; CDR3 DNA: TGCAGCGTTGAAGGAAGCCAGGGGTCCACCTACAATGAGCAGTTCTTC
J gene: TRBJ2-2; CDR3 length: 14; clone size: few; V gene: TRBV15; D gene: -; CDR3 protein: CATSREGGHGELFF; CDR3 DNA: TGTGCCACCAGCAGAGAGGGGGGTCACGGGGAGCTGTTTTTT
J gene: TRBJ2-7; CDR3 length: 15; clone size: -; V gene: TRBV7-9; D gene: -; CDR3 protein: CASSPSQARTYEQYF; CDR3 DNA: TGTGCCAGCAGCCCGTCTCAGGCCAGAACCTACGAGCAGTACTTC
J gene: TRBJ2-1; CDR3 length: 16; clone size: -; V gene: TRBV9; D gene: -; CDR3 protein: CASSVGVAGSYNEQFF; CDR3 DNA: TGTGCCAGCAGCGTAGGTGTGGCGGGCTCCTACAATGAGCAGTTCTTC
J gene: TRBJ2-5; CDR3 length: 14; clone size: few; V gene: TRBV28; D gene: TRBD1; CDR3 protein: CASSPDRVLETQYF; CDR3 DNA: TGTGCCAGCAGTCCGGACAGGGTGTTAGAGACCCAGTACTTC
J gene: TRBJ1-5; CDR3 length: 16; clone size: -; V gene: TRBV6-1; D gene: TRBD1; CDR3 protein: CASRPSTAGGGQPQHF; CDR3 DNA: TGTGCCAGCAGACCCTCCACGGCAGGGGGCGGCCAGCCCCAGCATTTT
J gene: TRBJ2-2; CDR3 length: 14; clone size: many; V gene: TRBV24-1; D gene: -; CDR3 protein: CATSDLGVVGELFF; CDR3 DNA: TGTGCCACCAGTGATTTAGGGGTGGTTGGGGAGCTGTTTTTT
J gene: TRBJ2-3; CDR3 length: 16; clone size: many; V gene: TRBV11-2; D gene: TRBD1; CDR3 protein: CASSFIRTGSTDTQYF; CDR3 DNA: TGTGCCAGCAGCTTCATTCGGACAGGAAGCACAGATACGCAGTATTTT
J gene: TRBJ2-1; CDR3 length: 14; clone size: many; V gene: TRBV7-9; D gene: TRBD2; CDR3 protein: CASSLGLENNEQFF; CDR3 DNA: TGTGCCAGCAGCTTGGGACTAGAAAACAATGAGCAGTTCTTC
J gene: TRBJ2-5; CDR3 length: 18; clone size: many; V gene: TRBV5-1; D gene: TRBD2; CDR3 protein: CASSPTRRLARFQETQYF; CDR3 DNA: TGCGCCAGCAGCCCGACTCGACGACTAGCGCGGTTCCAAGAGACCCAGTACTTC
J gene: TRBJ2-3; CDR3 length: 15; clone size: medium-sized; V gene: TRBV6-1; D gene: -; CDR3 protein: CASSEEPASTDTQYF; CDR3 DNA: TGTGCCAGCAGTGAAGAACCGGCTAGCACAGATACGCAGTATTTT
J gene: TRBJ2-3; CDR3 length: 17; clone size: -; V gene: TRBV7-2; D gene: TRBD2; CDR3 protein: CASSPLGLAGVRDTQYF; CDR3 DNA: TGTGCCAGCAGCCCACTGGGACTAGCGGGAGTCCGCGATACGCAGTATTTT
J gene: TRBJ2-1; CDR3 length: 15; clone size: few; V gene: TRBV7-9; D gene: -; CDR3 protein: CASSPPTSSYNEQFF; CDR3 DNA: TGTGCCAGCAGCCCCCCGACAAGCTCCTACAATGAGCAGTTCTTC